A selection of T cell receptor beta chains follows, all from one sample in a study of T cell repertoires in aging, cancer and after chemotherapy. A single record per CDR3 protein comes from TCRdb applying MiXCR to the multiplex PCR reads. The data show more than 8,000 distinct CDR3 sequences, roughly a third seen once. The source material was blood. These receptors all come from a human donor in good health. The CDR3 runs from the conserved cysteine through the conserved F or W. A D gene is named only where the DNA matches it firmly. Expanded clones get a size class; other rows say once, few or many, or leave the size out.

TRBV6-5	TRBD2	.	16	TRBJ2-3	CAISYQGGGSADTQYF	TGTGCCATCAGCTACCAGGGTGGCGGGAGTGCAGATACGCAGTATTTT
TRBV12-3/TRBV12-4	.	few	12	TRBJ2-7	CACSTQPDEQYF	TGTGCCTGCAGCACCCAGCCCGACGAGCAGTACTTC
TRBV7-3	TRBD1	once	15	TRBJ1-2	CASSAGTGGSYGYTF	TGTGCCAGCAGCGCGGGGACAGGGGGCTCCTATGGCTACACCTTC
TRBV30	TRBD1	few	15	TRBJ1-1	CAWSPDHRGNTEAFF	TGTGCCTGGAGTCCCGACCACAGGGGTAACACTGAAGCTTTCTTT
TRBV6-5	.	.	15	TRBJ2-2	CASSPDRRNTGELFF	TGTGCCAGCAGCCCGGACCGGCGTAACACCGGGGAGCTGTTTTTT
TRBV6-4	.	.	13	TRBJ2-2	CASSERLAGELFF	TGTGCCAGCAGTGAAAGACTAGCCGGGGAGCTGTTTTTT
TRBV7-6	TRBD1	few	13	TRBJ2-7	CASSLTGAYEQYF	TGTGCCAGCAGTTTAACAGGGGCCTACGAGCAGTACTTC
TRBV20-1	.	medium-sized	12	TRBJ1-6	CSATTANSPLHF	TGCAGTGCTACCACAGCCAATTCACCCCTCCACTTT
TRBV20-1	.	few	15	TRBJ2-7	CSARDHYGGGNEQYF	TGCAGTGCTAGAGATCACTACGGTGGCGGGAACGAGCAGTACTTC
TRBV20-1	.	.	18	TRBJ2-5	CSASTRGEGALPRETQYF	TGCAGTGCTAGCACCCGAGGGGAGGGGGCTCTTCCAAGGGAGACCCAGTACTTC
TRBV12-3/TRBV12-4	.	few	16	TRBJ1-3	CATTAVTGRTGNTIYF	TGTGCCACCACCGCGGTTACAGGGCGTACTGGAAACACCATATATTTT
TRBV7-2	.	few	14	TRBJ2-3	CASSFAYGPDTQYF	TGTGCCAGCAGCTTCGCCTATGGGCCCGATACGCAGTATTTT
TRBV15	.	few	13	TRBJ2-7	CATSRDHNYEQYF	TGTGCCACCAGCAGAGATCATAACTACGAGCAGTACTTC
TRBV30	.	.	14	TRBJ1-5	CAWSVGESNQPQHF	TGTGCCTGGAGTGTTGGGGAGAGCAATCAGCCCCAGCATTTT
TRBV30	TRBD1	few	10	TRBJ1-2	CALSGQGVTF	TGTGCCTTATCTGGACAGGGTGTTACCTTC
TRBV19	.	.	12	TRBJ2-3	CASSEMSDTQYF	TGTGCCAGCAGTGAAATGAGCGATACGCAGTATTTT
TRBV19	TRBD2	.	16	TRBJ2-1	CASSALAGGRGNEQFF	TGTGCCAGTAGTGCCCTAGCGGGAGGGCGGGGTAATGAGCAGTTCTTC
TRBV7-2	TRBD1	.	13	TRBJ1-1	CASSLTGGTEAFF	TGTGCCAGCAGCTTAACAGGGGGGACTGAAGCTTTCTTT
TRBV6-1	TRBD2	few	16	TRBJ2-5	CASSVGAGGLQETQYF	TGTGCCAGCAGTGTAGGGGCGGGAGGGCTCCAAGAGACCCAGTACTTC
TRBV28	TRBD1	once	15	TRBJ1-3	CASKTTGVGGNTIYF	TGTGCCAGCAAGACGACAGGGGTTGGGGGAAACACCATATATTTT
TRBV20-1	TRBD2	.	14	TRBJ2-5	CSAGTSGQRKTQYF	TGCAGTGCCGGGACTAGCGGGCAGAGGAAGACCCAGTACTTC
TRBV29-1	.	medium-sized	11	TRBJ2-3	CSVTPGNTQYF	TGCAGCGTTACACCGGGAAATACGCAGTATTTT
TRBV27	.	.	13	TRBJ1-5	CASSFSTSRPQHF	TGTGCCAGCAGTTTCTCGACGTCTCGGCCCCAGCATTTT
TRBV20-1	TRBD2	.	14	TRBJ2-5	CSASGRPIQETQYF	TGCAGTGCTAGCGGGAGGCCAATCCAAGAGACCCAGTACTTC
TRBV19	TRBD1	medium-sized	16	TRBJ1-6	CASSQTGITYNSPLHF	TGTGCCAGTAGCCAGACAGGGATAACCTATAATTCACCCCTCCACTTT
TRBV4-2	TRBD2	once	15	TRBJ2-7	CASSRTSGSDDEQYF	TGCGCCAGCAGTCGGACTAGCGGGAGTGACGACGAGCAGTACTTC
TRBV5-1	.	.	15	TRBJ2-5	CASSVGKGQGETQYF	TGTGCCAGCAGCGTAGGAAAAGGGCAGGGAGAGACCCAGTACTTC
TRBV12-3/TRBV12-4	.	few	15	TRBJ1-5	CASSLSRQRNQPQHF	TGTGCCAGCAGTTTATCCCGACAGCGCAATCAGCCCCAGCATTTT
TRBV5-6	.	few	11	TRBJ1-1	CASSLLDEAFF	TGTGCCAGCAGCTTATTGGATGAAGCTTTCTTT
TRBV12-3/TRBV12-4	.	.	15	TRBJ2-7	CASSTPQGPSGEQYF	TGTGCCAGCAGCACGCCACAGGGACCCTCTGGGGAGCAGTACTTC
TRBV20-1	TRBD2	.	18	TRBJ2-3	CSARAGLAGGLYRDTQYF	TGCAGTGCTAGAGCCGGACTAGCGGGAGGGCTCTACCGGGATACGCAGTATTTT
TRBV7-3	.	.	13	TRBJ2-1	CASSPAIDNEQFF	TGTGCCAGCAGCCCCGCCATCGACAATGAGCAGTTCTTC
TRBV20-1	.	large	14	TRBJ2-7	CSARDLAGWREQYF	TGCAGTGCTAGAGACCTTGCCGGTTGGCGGGAGCAGTACTTC
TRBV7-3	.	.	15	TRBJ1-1	CASSLGPRAGTEAFF	TGTGCCAGCAGCTTAGGTCCCAGGGCGGGGACTGAAGCTTTCTTT
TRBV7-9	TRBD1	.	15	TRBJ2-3	CASSPDRGITDTQYF	TGTGCCAGCAGTCCTGACAGGGGGATCACAGATACGCAGTATTTT
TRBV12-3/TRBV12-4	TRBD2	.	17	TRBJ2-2	CASTLERGGRWTGELFF	TGTGCCAGCACTTTGGAGCGCGGGGGGCGGTGGACCGGGGAGCTGTTTTTT
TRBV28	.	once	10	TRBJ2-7	CASKDYEQYF	TGTGCCAGCAAGGACTACGAGCAGTACTTC
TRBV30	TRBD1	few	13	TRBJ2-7	CAWSVLIGTGFRF	TGTGCCTGGAGTGTACTTATAGGGACAGGGTTTCGCTTC
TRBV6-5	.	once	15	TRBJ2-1	CASSEQAGSYNEQFF	TGTGCCAGCAGTGAACAAGCGGGCTCCTACAATGAGCAGTTCTTC
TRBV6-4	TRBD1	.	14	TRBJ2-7	CASRDRILAYEQYF	TGTGCCAGCAGGGACAGGATTCTTGCCTACGAGCAGTACTTC
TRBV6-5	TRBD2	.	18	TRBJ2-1	CASKLLAGWQGVSNEQFF	TGTGCCAGTAAATTACTAGCGGGGTGGCAGGGGGTTTCTAATGAGCAGTTCTTC
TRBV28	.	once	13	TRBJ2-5	CASSFESLETQYF	TGTGCCAGCAGTTTTGAGAGTTTGGAGACCCAGTACTTC